This entry lists 27 T cell receptor beta chains sequenced from one sample in a study of post-analysis software for immune sequencing data. Their antigens are not known. Study-level points and caveats: The study found TRBV5-6, TRBV5-1 and TRBV20-1 among a handful of TRBV segments more frequent in patients than controls.

Unique molecular identifiers tagged the TCR beta cDNA libraries. Each CDR3 protein gets one entry after TCRdb re-called the PCR reads with MiXCR. The repertoire includes about 430,000 distinct CDR3 sequences, more than 30% of them detected once, and 7.6% sits in the top ten. The material sequenced was blood. These receptors originate from a girl aged 2 to 10 with multiple sclerosis.

The chain links TRBV5-1 to TRBJ2-7, with 10 bases identical to TRBD1. Germline trimming cut 4 bases from V and 7 bases from J; bases unmatched to any gene: 14. Germline V gives CDR1 SGHRS, CDR2 YFSETQ. This CDR3 comprises 16 residues. The CDR3: CASSPVRTGGTKEQYF. The DNA for the CDR3 is TGCGCCAGCAGCCCGGTCAGGACAGGGGGTACGAAGGAGCAGTACTTC.

This chain links TRBV27 with TRBJ2-1; D remains ambiguous. V was shortened by 7 bases and J by 0 bases, with 10 bases between the two germline ends. The CDR3 runs to 14 residues. Germline values: CDR1 MNHEY, CDR2 SMNVEV (reference sequence). CDR3 loop: CASTTESSYNEQFF. The DNA of the CDR3 is TGTGCCAGCACGACGGAGAGCTCCTACAATGAGCAGTTCTTC.

The rearrangement uses TRBV12-3 or TRBV12-4 and TRBJ2-5; TRBD2 agrees at 9 bases. Matching the DNA end better, TRBJ2-7 makes the J call doubtful. The CDR3 is made up of 20 amino acids. As DNA, the CDR3 is TGTGCCAGCAGTTTGAGGTTCTCCGCGGGTCCACAGGCGGGGGGGTACGAGCAGTACTTC. This translates into CASSLRFSAGPQAGGYEQYF.

The table lists this clonotype with a few counts. The V and J genes are TRBV18 and TRBJ2-7; TRBD2 aligns across 7 bases. The junction had 6 bases not matched to a gene; V was cut back by 3 bases and J by 4 bases. Germline V gene sequence: CDR1 KGHSH, CDR2 LQKENI. This CDR3 is 14 amino acids long. The CDR3: CASSPGGAKYEQYF. In DNA form, the CDR3 reads TGTGCCAGCTCACCGGGAGGGGCAAAGTACGAGCAGTACTTC.

The table lists this clonotype with a few counts. This chain links TRBV27 with TRBJ2-1; 7 positions agree with TRBD2. This CDR3 spans 17 amino acids. The V gene end was trimmed by 0 bases and the J gene end by 1 base; junction bases not matched to a gene: 6. CDR1 and CDR2 (germline): MNHEY, SMNVEV (reference sequence). The CDR3, as DNA: TGTGCCAGCAGTTTATCCGCTAGCGGATATTCCTACAATGAGCAGTTCTTC. Protein: CASSLSASGYSYNEQFF.

This clonotype was detected only a few times. A much more abundant neighbour one base away suggests this may be a read error. The rearrangement joins TRBV12-3 or TRBV12-4 to TRBJ1-3; D remains ambiguous. This CDR3 is built from 13 residues. The CDR3 spells CASSLEGGNTRYF. The CDR3 DNA reads TGTGCCAGCAGTTTAGAAGGCGGAAACACCAGATATTTT.

The CDR3 DNA sequence: TGTGCCAGCAACCCCGCCGGGGGTCTAAATGAGCAGTTCTTC. It specifies CASNPAGGLNEQFF. The rearrangement uses TRBV12-3 or TRBV12-4 and TRBJ2-1; maybe TRBD2 (6 bases). The CDR3 length is 14 residues. V was pared by 7 bases and J by 7 bases, with 17 bases between.

The genes are TRBV20-1 and TRBJ2-3; D gene unclear. V shed 4 bases and J shed 7 bases, with 9 bases lying between them. Germline V CDR1 and CDR2: DFQATT, SNEGSKA (reference sequence). The CDR3 spans 11 residues. The CDR3 DNA follows: TGCAGTGCTATGGCTTTTTATACGCAGTATTTT. Translating it yields CSAMAFYTQYF.

The genes are TRBV5-1 and TRBJ2-3, with no clear D. Germline assignment: CDR1 SGHRS and CDR2 YFSETQ. The germline V and J ends were trimmed by 3 bases and 1 base, with 12 bases remaining between them. The CDR3 loop spans 15 amino acids. The CDR3 region is CASSSLGQGTDTQYF. The CDR3 DNA sequence: TGCGCCAGCAGCTCCCTTGGGCAGGGCACAGATACGCAGTATTTT.

This clonotype was seen a handful of times. J is TRBJ1-2 and V is TRBV25-1; D is undetermined. Germline assignment: CDR1 MGHDK and CDR2 SYGVNS. Deletions cut 4 bases from V and 4 bases from J, with 10 bases between. The CDR3 loop spans 13 amino acids. The CDR3 reads CASSVWEGYGYTF. CDR3 coding DNA: TGTGCCAGCAGTGTGTGGGAAGGCTATGGCTACACCTTC.

The chain combines TRBV7-9 with TRBJ2-1; 9 bases line up with TRBD2. This CDR3 has 19 amino acids. Germline V lookup: CDR1 SEHNR, CDR2 FQNEAQ (reference sequence). With V trimmed by 5 bases and J by 8 bases, 22 bases remained unmatched. This chain's CDR3 is CASSPDAAGGPLWGDEQFF. The CDR3 DNA follows: TGTGCCAGCAGCCCGGATGCTGCGGGAGGGCCCCTGTGGGGGGATGAGCAGTTCTTC. Filled out from reference TRBV7-9 and TRBJ2-1, the complete variable domain reads DTGVSQNPRHKITKRGQNVTFRCDPISEHNRLYWYRQTLGQGPEFLTYFQNEAQLEKSRLLSDRFSAERPKGSFSTLEIQRTEQGDSAMYLCASSPDAAGGPLWGDEQFFGPGTRLTVL.

The chain recombines TRBV12-3 or TRBV12-4 with TRBJ1-1, with a weak D call TRBD1 (6 bases). The V end lost 6 bases, the J end lost 7 bases, and 18 bases lay between the germline ends. The CDR3 contains 14 residues. CDR3: CASSPGAGASEAFF. The CDR3 nucleotides read TGTGCCAGCAGCCCGGGGGCAGGGGCCAGTGAAGCTTTCTTT.

This sequence joins TRBV7-2 and TRBJ1-6; weak D call: TRBD1 (5 bases). V lost 5 bases and J 6 bases, leaving 17 bases between the germline ends. The CDR3 is 16 residues long. From germline, CDR1 is SGHTA and CDR2 FQGNSA. This chain's CDR3 is CASSDTGGFGNSPLHF. The CDR3, as DNA: TGTGCCAGCAGCGATACGGGGGGGTTTGGTAATTCACCCCTCCACTTT.

V gene TRBV25-1 combines with J gene TRBJ2-1, with TRBD2 matching 15 bases. The trim removed 6 bases at V and 7 bases at J, leaving 7 bases unmatched. The CDR3 sequence is 16 residues long. Germline CDR1 and CDR2: MGHDK and SYGVNS. The CDR3 coding sequence is TGTGCCAGCAGCGGACTAGCGGGAGGGCCTTTTAATGAGCAGTTCTTC. This codes for CASSGLAGGPFNEQFF. The whole variable domain, filled in from reference TRBV25-1 and TRBJ2-1, reads EADIYQTPRYLVIGTGKKITLECSQTMGHDKMYWYQQDPGMELHLIHYSYGVNSTEKGDLSSESTVSRIRTEHFPLTLESARPSHTSQYLCASSGLAGGPFNEQFFGPGTRLTVL.

The chain couples TRBV7-2 to TRBJ2-4; the D call may be TRBD1 or TRBD2 (5 bases each). Deletions cut 5 bases from V and 6 bases from J, with 26 bases between. CDR1 SGHTA and CDR2 FQGNSA come from the germline V gene. The CDR3 contains 18 residues. The CDR3 DNA sequence: TGTGCCAGCAGCCCGGGACCGGGGCTGGCTTTGGGCGGAAACATTCAGTACTTC. This encodes CASSPGPGLALGGNIQYF. Supplemented by reference TRBV7-2 and TRBJ2-4, the full variable domain reads GAGVSQSPSNKVTEKGKDVELRCDPISGHTALYWYRQSLGQGLEFLIYFQGNSAPDKSGLPSDRFSAERTGGSVSTLTIQRTQQEDSAVYLCASSPGPGLALGGNIQYFGAGTRLSVL.

V and J are TRBV28 and TRBJ2-3; 7 nucleotides agree with TRBD2. The CDR3 is 14 amino acids. The V segment lost 3 bases and the J segment 5 bases; nucleotides outside the gene matches: 5. CDR1 MDHEN and CDR2 SYDVKM come from the germline V gene. The CDR3 sequence: CASSLASGRDTQYF. The CDR3 nucleotides are TGTGCCAGCAGTTTGGCTAGCGGTAGAGATACGCAGTATTTT.

This chain connects TRBV4-1 to TRBJ1-1; 9 nucleotides agree with TRBD1. From germline, CDR1 is MGHRA and CDR2 YSYEKL. The J segment lost 10 bases and the V segment lost 1 base, leaving 13 bases of the junction unmatched. The CDR3 is 16 residues long. CDR3 amino acids: CASSQAGTGSFRGAFF. The CDR3 nucleotides read TGCGCCAGCAGCCAAGCCGGGACAGGGTCTTTTCGTGGAGCTTTCTTT.

The genes are TRBV29-1 and TRBJ2-7; D unclear. Trimming pared 7 bases from V and 2 bases from J, leaving 18 bases between. This CDR3 spans 14 amino acids. CDR1 is SQVTM, CDR2 ANQGSEA, per germline. The CDR3 here is CSALLGVNPYEQYF. The DNA for the CDR3 is TGCAGCGCCCTCTTAGGAGTAAATCCCTACGAGCAGTACTTC.

The chain employs TRBV29-1 and TRBJ2-1; TRBD1 matches at 7 bases. The length of the CDR3 is 15 residues. V was clipped by 5 bases and J by 4 bases; unmatched bases: 11. Germline V gene sequence: CDR1 SQVTM, CDR2 ANQGSEA. The CDR3 DNA reads as TGCAGCGTTCGAACCGGGACAGTCCTGTACAATGAGCAGTTCTTC. Its translation: CSVRTGTVLYNEQFF.

This chain connects TRBV11-2 to TRBJ2-1, with D maybe TRBD2 (6 bases). The ends were cut back, 5 bases at V and 6 bases at J, with 11 bases in the middle. The germline V gene has CDR1 SGHAT and CDR2 FQNNGV. The CDR3 is 13 amino acids. In DNA form, the CDR3 reads TGTGCCAGCAGCCCCCAAGCGGGCAATGAGCAGTTCTTC. This gives the protein CASSPQAGNEQFF.

This clonotype was counted at least ten times. The chain is built from TRBV4-1 and TRBJ2-5; the D gene is possibly TRBD2 (6 bases). The V and J ends lost 4 bases and 5 bases respectively, with 14 bases between them. The CDR3 length is 14 residues. Germline V gene lookup returns CDR1 MGHRA and CDR2 YSYEKL. CDR3 loop: CASSPSTRGETQYF. CDR3 nucleotides: TGCGCCAGCAGCCCCTCGACTAGAGGGGAGACCCAGTACTTC.

The chain couples TRBV4-1 to TRBJ1-2; tentative D call: TRBD1 (5 bases). The CDR3 runs 13 residues. V lost 4 bases to trimming and J lost 9 bases, with 15 bases between them. Germline V lookup: CDR1 MGHRA, CDR2 YSYEKL. The CDR3 region is CASSRTGGNSYTF. The CDR3 DNA reads as TGCGCCAGCAGCCGTACAGGTGGAAATAGCTACACCTTC.

J is TRBJ2-7 and V is TRBV20-1, with D possibly being TRBD2 (5 bases). Germline assignment: CDR1 DFQATT and CDR2 SNEGSKA (reference sequence). Trimming stripped 5 bases from V and 5 bases from J, with 19 bases between. This CDR3 has 14 residues. The CDR3 DNA sequence: TGCAGTGCTCAGCAACTAGTCGGGTTAAACGAGCAGTACTTC. It yields the protein CSAQQLVGLNEQYF.

V is TRBV30 and J is TRBJ2-7, with TRBD1 matching over 9 bases. Germline CDR1 is GTSNPN and CDR2 is SVGIG (reference sequence). After removal of 7 bases from V and 10 bases from J, the junction contained 17 bases not matched to a gene. The CDR3 loop spans 14 amino acids. The CDR3 sequence is CAYEQGAGRKTQYF. The CDR3 DNA follows: TGTGCCTACGAACAGGGGGCTGGTAGGAAGACTCAGTACTTC.

The CDR3 DNA follows: TGCAGTGCTAGAGAAGGCGGGGGGAAGACCCAGTACTTC. Protein sequence: CSAREGGGKTQYF. The chain carries TRBV20-1 and TRBJ2-7; 8 nucleotides line up with TRBD2. The J call may not be correct, given that the DNA end is closer to TRBJ2-5. This CDR3 region has 13 residues. Germline assignment: CDR1 DFQATT and CDR2 SNEGSKA (reference sequence).

This clonotype occurred a few times. V gene TRBV13 combines with J gene TRBJ2-7; 7 bases fit TRBD2. CDR3 size: 15 residues. Germline CDR1 PRHDT, CDR2 FYEKMQ (reference sequence). Trimming removed 5 bases from V and 1 base from J; junction bases left unmatched: 8. CDR3 nucleotides: TGTGCCAGCAGCCCCCGGGCTAGCGGATCCTACGAGCAGTACTTC. It specifies CASSPRASGSYEQYF.

V gene TRBV10-3 combines with J gene TRBJ2-4; a possible D gene is TRBD2 (7 bases). The V gene's germline CDR1 is ENHRY and CDR2 SYGVKD. With 7 bases removed from V and 8 bases from J, the gap between germline ends came to 18 bases. The CDR3 has 14 residues. The CDR3 spells CAIMSGEKGDIQYF. CDR3 bases: TGTGCCATCATGAGCGGGGAAAAGGGGGACATTCAGTACTTC.